This T cell receptor (beta chain) was observed in a study of a mutant IDH1 vaccine in newly diagnosed glioma. The CDR3 covers 13 residues. The germline V and J ends were trimmed by 0 bases and 4 bases, with 5 bases remaining between them. CDR1 and CDR2 (germline): SGDLS, YYNGEE. Clones were sequenced by immunoSEQ multiplex PCR, and TCRdb holds only the in-frame ones, with some missing. The sample includes 110,000 or so clones, roughly 88% of them seen just once. About this clone itself: Its cognate antigen is unknown. Other DNA sequences in this specimen translate into the identical CDR3.

Specified time point: week 11, during vaccination. What each vaccine dose contained was 300 ug of mutant IDH1 20-mer peptide, accompanied by topical imiquimod. The genes are TRBV9 and TRBJ1-5; unclear D gene. The receptor comes from a woman in her forties or fifties with glioma. The sample in question was PBMCs, obtained from a glioma patient whose treatment included an IDH1 peptide vaccine. CDR3 in amino acids: CASSVGENQPQHF. CDR3 sequence (DNA): TGTGCCAGCAGCGTAGGGGAAAATCAGCCCCAGCATTTT.